These T cell receptor beta chains were read from a single sample in a study of blood T cells in healthy people across ages. TCRdb reprocessed the 5' RACE reads with MiXCR, giving one entry per CDR3 protein. Seen here are about 1.5 million distinct CDR3 sequences, around two fifths observed once, and the top ten hold 7% to 9.5%. Sequencing was performed on blood. The receptors were gathered from a woman aged 18-29 years in good health. CDR3s include the opening cysteine and the closing phenylalanine or tryptophan. Fields, in order: V gene, clone size, J gene, CDR3 protein. The size of a clone is reported for some rows only, either as once, few or many, or as a class for expanded clones.

>TRBV24-1|NA|TRBJ1-2
CAASDPGNWGYTF
>TRBV6-1|NA|NA
CASSSGSTNEQYF
>TRBV27|few|TRBJ2-1
CASSFEAGAIWNEQFF
>TRBV27|NA|TRBJ2-6
CASSLVIPGANVLTF
>TRBV4-2|NA|TRBJ2-1
CASSNGGTNSYNEQFF
>TRBV14|few|TRBJ1-4
CASSGPAGEKLFF
>TRBV6-1|NA|TRBJ2-3
CASSETGATDTQYF
>TRBV18|NA|TRBJ2-3
CASSDGTSGDVDTQYF
>TRBV10-3|few|TRBJ1-2
CATLPSGTGWTYGYTF
>TRBV21-1|few|TRBJ1-5
CASRGDRGVGDQPQHF
>TRBV15|NA|TRBJ2-3
CTTSRDPDSSTDTQYF
>TRBV10-3|many|TRBJ2-5
CAMSTREQETQYF
>TRBV25-1|NA|TRBJ1-4
CASSESTVRGEKLFF
>TRBV7-9|NA|TRBJ2-5
CASSLPLIGGQETQYF
>TRBV3-1|few|TRBJ2-3
CASSQDVADGRIADTQYF
>TRBV20-1|few|TRBJ2-5
CSARPGVLNEQYF
>TRBV2|few|TRBJ2-3
CASSFDRVGVTDTQYF
>TRBV12-3/TRBV12-4|NA|TRBJ1-5
CASSWSFTGMSQPQHF
>TRBV5-1|NA|TRBJ2-2
CASSFGDREQNTGELFF
>TRBV20-1|NA|TRBJ2-5
CSARVEGETQYF
>TRBV10-3|NA|TRBJ2-5
CVISEGGEQYF
>TRBV5-3|NA|TRBJ2-3
CARKDRGFPDTQYF
>TRBV24-1|NA|TRBJ2-1
CATSPRGLRNEQFF
>TRBV2|NA|TRBJ1-4
CASSEVFPEATNEKLLF
>TRBV29-1|NA|TRBJ1-2
CSVERFQGVYGYTF
>TRBV27|few|TRBJ2-1
CASSQTESSYNEQFF
>TRBV10-3|NA|TRBJ1-3
CAISERQNSGNTIYF
>TRBV4-2|NA|TRBJ2-1
CASSQSTGPNYNEQFF
>TRBV3-1|NA|TRBJ2-5
CASSQGSGDQETQYF
>TRBV2|NA|TRBJ2-7
CASTQGQSYEQYF
>TRBV15|NA|NA
CATGGVFGTQYF
>TRBV3-1|NA|TRBJ2-5
CASSQDFGLTETQYF
>TRBV7-2|NA|TRBJ2-5
CTSSYPTFMKETQYF
>TRBV27|NA|TRBJ2-2
CASSLSIISGPGGELFF
>TRBV7-9|NA|TRBJ1-6
CASSLRVASALGSPLHF
>TRBV29-1|NA|NA
CSGQTSRAYNEQYF
>TRBV7-8|few|TRBJ2-3
CATQGVGTDTQYF